The rows below give T cell receptor beta chains drawn from one sample of a study of OX40 agonist ivuxolimab in advanced cancers. Assay used: immunoSEQ multiplex PCR; TCRdb lists only in-frame clones, some missing. Of 60,000 to 75,000 clones detected, nearly 95% appear once; the ten largest clones hold over 10%. This specimen was CD4+ or CD8+ T cells sorted from blood, taken in a trial of the OX40 agonist ivuxolimab. The source of these receptors is an adult with an advanced solid tumor such as melanoma, head and neck, liver or kidney cancer. Both conserved end residues are part of each CDR3. D genes are given only for firm matches. Clone size appears in some rows only: once, few, many, or a class for an expanded clone.

CASSLGGSGNEQYF | TGTGCCAGCAGCTTAGGAGGTTCCGGCAACGAGCAGTACTTC | . | TRBV11-2 | . | TRBJ2-7
CASSYSRLNTEAFF | TGTGCCAGCAGTTACTCTAGGCTAAACACTGAAGCTTTCTTT | . | TRBV6-6 | . | TRBJ1-1
CASAEGLYEQYF | TGTGCCAGCGCAGAGGGACTCTACGAGCAGTACTTC | . | TRBV2 | . | TRBJ2-7
CSVDGAETSHNEQFF | TGCAGCGTTGACGGTGCAGAAACCTCCCACAATGAGCAGTTCTTC | . | TRBV29-1 | . | TRBJ2-1
CASSQKGTTTDTQYF | TGCGCCAGCAGCCAAAAGGGAACAACCACAGATACGCAGTATTTT | . | TRBV4-1 | . | TRBJ2-3
CASSLSSTNEKLFF | TGTGCCAGCAGCTTATCTTCAACTAATGAAAAACTGTTTTTT | . | TRBV7-2 | . | TRBJ1-4
CSVESPPGEPSYEQYF | TGCAGCGTTGAGAGTCCCCCGGGGGAGCCTTCCTACGAGCAGTACTTC | . | TRBV29-1 | . | TRBJ2-7
CASSSPPIDEQYF | TGTGCCAGCAGCTCCCCCCCGATCGACGAGCAGTACTTC | . | TRBV7-2 | once | TRBJ2-7
CASSFLSQTYEQYF | TGTGCCAGCAGTTTCTTATCACAGACCTACGAGCAGTACTTC | . | TRBV27 | . | TRBJ2-7
CASSSGLAGEETQYF | TGCGCCAGCAGCTCTGGACTAGCGGGGGAAGAGACCCAGTACTTC | TRBD2 | TRBV5-1 | . | TRBJ2-5
CASSVEGTSYEQYF | TGTGCCAGCAGCGTAGAAGGGACGTCTTACGAGCAGTACTTC | . | TRBV9 | . | TRBJ2-7
CASSLGTGGDQPQHF | TGTGCCAGCAGCTTGGGGACAGGGGGGGACCAGCCCCAGCATTTT | TRBD1 | TRBV5-6 | once | TRBJ1-5
CASSLVHYNEQFF | TGTGCCAGCAGTTTAGTACACTACAATGAGCAGTTCTTC | . | TRBV27 | . | TRBJ2-1
CASSPSGRPSYEQYF | TGCGCCAGCAGCCCCTCAGGACGGCCCTCCTACGAGCAGTACTTC | . | TRBV5-1 | . | TRBJ2-7
CASSFWGGDQPQHF | TGTGCCAGCAGTTTCTGGGGAGGGGATCAGCCCCAGCATTTT | . | TRBV27 | . | TRBJ1-5
CASSPAGQLPNQPQHF | TGCGCCAGCAGCCCCGCCGGACAGCTCCCCAATCAGCCCCAGCATTTT | . | TRBV4-1 | once | TRBJ1-5
CASSLEPPGQGVYNEQFF | TGTGCCAGCAGCTTAGAACCTCCGGGACAGGGAGTCTACAATGAGCAGTTCTTC | TRBD1 | TRBV11-2 | . | TRBJ2-1
CASIRVMNTEAFF | TGTGCCAGCATTCGGGTGATGAACACTGAAGCTTTCTTT | . | TRBV2 | . | TRBJ1-1
CASSAGSGANVLTF | TGTGCCAGCAGCGCAGGGTCTGGGGCCAACGTCCTGACTTTC | . | TRBV14 | . | TRBJ2-6
CAWSPDASGTQHF | TGTGCCTGGAGTCCGGACGCCTCCGGGACCCAGCATTTT | . | TRBV30 | . | TRBJ1-5
CASSLAVGGNGYTF | TGTGCCAGCAGCTTGGCCGTCGGAGGGAACGGCTACACCTTC | . | TRBV5-5 | . | TRBJ1-2
CASSLDFEQFF | TGTGCCAGCAGCTTAGACTTTGAGCAGTTCTTC | . | TRBV5-4 | . | TRBJ2-1
CASSMPPGGFNEQFF | TGTGCCAGTAGTATGCCCCCGGGTGGATTCAATGAGCAGTTCTTC | . | TRBV19 | . | TRBJ2-1
CASSRSRAESAYEQYF | TGCGCCAGCAGCAGAAGCCGGGCCGAATCGGCCTACGAGCAGTACTTC | . | TRBV4-1 | . | TRBJ2-7
CASSQGTHPGSSMNTEAFF | TGCGCCAGCAGCCAAGGGACACATCCGGGTTCCTCTATGAACACTGAAGCTTTCTTT | . | TRBV4-1 | . | TRBJ1-1
CASSQEGRANEKLFF | TGCGCCAGCAGCCAAGAAGGCCGGGCTAATGAAAAACTGTTTTTT | . | TRBV4-1 | . | TRBJ1-4
CATSRDLGGTTDTQYF | TGTGCCACCAGCAGAGATCTCGGGGGGACCACAGATACGCAGTATTTT | TRBD2 | TRBV15 | once | TRBJ2-3
CSVEIGQGNTGELFF | TGCAGCGTTGAAATTGGGCAGGGGAACACCGGGGAGCTGTTTTTT | . | TRBV29-1 | . | TRBJ2-2
CASSLGQGGSYGYTF | TGTGCCAGCAGCTTAGGGCAGGGGGGGTCCTATGGCTACACCTTC | TRBD1 | TRBV13 | . | TRBJ1-2